These 30 T cell receptor beta chains came from one sample sequenced in a study of shared clonotypes between healthy human individuals. Measured with immunoSEQ multiplex PCR; TCRdb has only the in-frame clones, and not every one. The profile shows approximately 330,000 clones, about 73% of them singletons. The material sequenced was memory CD4+ T cells sorted from blood. Subset defined: CD45RA-negative fraction. Receptors were obtained from a man in his thirties or forties in good health.

The J gene is TRBJ1-3, the V gene TRBV6-6; the match to TRBD1 covers 7 bases. The CDR3 is 15 residues long. The V gene's germline CDR1 is MNHNY and CDR2 SVGAGI (reference sequence). The V and J ends lost 4 bases and 2 bases, in that order; junction bases with no gene match: 5. In DNA form, the CDR3 reads TGTGCCAGCAGTTCCACCGGACAGGCTGGAAACACCATATATTTT. It is translated as CASSSTGQAGNTIYF.

The chain employs TRBV30 and TRBJ2-7, with TRBD1 matching over 12 bases. The CDR3 runs 15 residues. V gave up 0 bases and J gave up 9 bases; unmatched junction bases: 9. The germline V gene encodes CDR1 GTSNPN and CDR2 SVGIG (reference sequence). CDR3 residues: CAWSVPGTGGFGQYF. DNA for the CDR3: TGTGCCTGGAGTGTCCCCGGGACAGGGGGCTTCGGGCAGTACTTC.

The chain employs TRBV7-2 and TRBJ2-2; D is perhaps TRBD1 or TRBD2 (5 bases each). The CDR3 is made up of 15 amino acids. The V end was cut by 1 base, the J end by 6 bases, with 12 bases between. In germline, CDR1 is SGHTA, CDR2 FQGNSA. CDR3 sequence: CASSLDRGRAGELFF. CDR3 in DNA: TGTGCCAGCAGCTTAGACCGGGGACGGGCCGGGGAGCTGTTTTTT.

The chain joins TRBV7-9 to TRBJ2-2; 10 bases align to TRBD2. The CDR3 length is 16 residues. J gave up 5 bases and V 5 bases, and 8 bases lay outside the gene matches. Germline lookup yields CDR1 SEHNR and CDR2 FQNEAQ (reference sequence). Here the CDR3 DNA reads TGTGCCAGCAGCATAAAAGCGGGAGGGCCTACCGGGGAGCTGTTTTTT. Residues: CASSIKAGGPTGELFF.

The CDR3 region has the DNA TGTGCCAGCAGCACGGGACTTTACGAGCAGTACTTC. This encodes CASSTGLYEQYF. The rearrangement links TRBV7-8 to TRBJ2-7, with D possibly matching TRBD2 (6 bases). This CDR3 comprises 12 residues. V lost 5 bases, J lost 4 bases, and 9 bases lay in between. CDR1 is SGHVS and CDR2 is FQNEAQ in the germline V gene.

The CDR3 sequence is CASTLGAPSYNEQFF. CDR3 DNA sequence: TGTGCCAGTACCCTCGGGGCCCCCTCCTACAATGAGCAGTTCTTC. This rearrangement joins TRBV19 to TRBJ2-1, with D tentatively TRBD1 or TRBD2 (5 bases each). The V end was cut by 7 bases, the J end by 0 bases, with 13 bases between. Germline CDR1 is LNHDA and CDR2 is SQIVND (reference sequence). CDR3 length: 15 amino acids.

The chain is built from TRBV27 and TRBJ2-7, with 10 positions matching TRBD2. This CDR3 spans 15 amino acids. V lost 3 bases, J lost 2 bases, and 4 bases stayed unmatched. From germline, CDR1 is MNHEY and CDR2 SMNVEV (reference sequence). CDR3 loop: CASSFKLAGTYEQYF. In nucleotides, the CDR3 is TGTGCCAGCAGTTTCAAACTAGCGGGAACCTACGAGCAGTACTTC.

CDR3 amino acids: CASSVNQGYSGYTF. DNA of the CDR3: TGTGCCAGCAGTGTCAACCAGGGGTATTCGGGCTACACCTTC. The chain uses TRBV2 and TRBJ1-2; maybe TRBD1 (6 bases). The ends were cut back, 4 bases at V and 8 bases at J, with 17 bases in the middle. Germline V gene lookup returns CDR1 SNHLY and CDR2 FYNNEI. This CDR3 is built from 14 residues.

This chain joins TRBV14 and TRBJ2-5; 10 bases match TRBD2. The CDR3 is 16 residues long. V shed 4 bases, J shed 5 bases, and the junction held 10 bases outside the gene matches. CDR1 is SGHDN and CDR2 is FVKESK in the germline V gene. In DNA form, the CDR3 reads TGTGCCAGCAGCCCGCCCGGTGGGACTAGCGCGGAGACCCAGTACTTC. It codes for CASSPPGGTSAETQYF.

The chain employs TRBV2 and TRBJ1-6, with 9 bases fitting TRBD1. Germline V gives CDR1 SNHLY, CDR2 FYNNEI. CDR3 length equals 14 residues. With 7 bases clipped from V and 11 bases from J, the junction kept 9 bases outside the gene matches. The chain's CDR3 is CASTKTGGSPPLHF. CDR3 sequence (DNA): TGTGCCAGCACCAAAACAGGGGGCAGTCCACCCCTCCACTTT.

V is TRBV30 and J is TRBJ1-5; 9 bases map to TRBD1. V shed 5 bases and J 7 bases; nucleotides not matched to a gene: 6. Per germline, CDR1 GTSNPN and CDR2 SVGIG (reference sequence). The CDR3 spans 13 residues. The chain's CDR3 is CAWGTGSRQPQHF. The CDR3 bases are TGTGCCTGGGGGACAGGGTCGAGACAGCCCCAGCATTTT.

The V and J genes are TRBV11-2 and TRBJ2-2; D is ambiguous. CDR3 length: 13 residues. Looked up from germline, CDR1 is SGHAT and CDR2 is FQNNGV. V was cut by 6 bases and J by 7 bases, with 12 bases left in between. The CDR3 region has the DNA TGTGCCAGCAGTTCAATTGTGAACGGGGAGCTGTTTTTT. Translated: CASSSIVNGELFF. Full variable domain (missing parts from reference TRBV11-2 and TRBJ2-2): EAGVAQSPRYKIIEKRQSVAFWCNPISGHATLYWYQQILGQGPKLLIQFQNNGVVDDSQLPKDRFSAERLKGVDSTLKIQPAKLEDSAVYLCASSSIVNGELFFGEGSRLTVL.

The count of this clone is one. CDR3: CASSQHNSNQPQHF. CDR3 sequence (DNA): TGTGCCAGCAGTCAGCACAATAGCAATCAGCCCCAGCATTTT. The chain is built from TRBV28 and TRBJ1-5; no definite D call. The CDR3 totals 14 residues. Trimming shortened V by 5 bases and J by 0 bases, and 8 bases separated the two germline ends. Germline CDR1 and CDR2: MDHEN and SYDVKM.

The V gene is TRBV28, the J gene TRBJ1-5; TRBD1 matches 8 bases. V was pared by 9 bases and J by 4 bases, with 14 bases of the junction left unmatched. CDR1 and CDR2 from the germline V gene are MDHEN and SYDVKM. The CDR3 contains 16 residues. The CDR3 loop reads CASGQAGGSRNQPQHF. The CDR3 nucleotides read TGTGCCAGTGGACAGGCAGGGGGCTCTAGAAATCAGCCCCAGCATTTT.

The chain recombines TRBV2 with TRBJ2-7; 7 bases fit TRBD2. The CDR3 is 13 residues long. Unmatched junction bases numbered 1, after V lost 1 base and J lost 4 bases. Germline V gene data show CDR1 as SNHLY and CDR2 as FYNNEI. The CDR3 DNA sequence: TGTGCCAGCAGTGAAGTCGGGAGGTACGAGCAGTACTTC. This translates into CASSEVGRYEQYF.

The table lists this clone with a few counts. This chain links TRBV7-7 with TRBJ2-1, with TRBD1 identical over 12 bases. Germline loops: CDR1 SSHAT, CDR2 FNYEAQ (reference sequence). This CDR3 is 14 amino acids long. The J segment lost 9 bases and the V segment lost 4 bases, leaving 4 bases of the junction unmatched. As DNA, the CDR3 is TGTGCCAGCAGCTCTGGGACAGGGGGCGTTGAGCAGTTCTTC. Encoded protein: CASSSGTGGVEQFF.

The chain carries TRBV11-1 and TRBJ2-1; 7 bases align to TRBD2. The CDR3 contains 16 residues. The germline V gene encodes CDR1 SGHAT and CDR2 FQDESV (reference sequence). Trimming cost V 6 bases and J 8 bases; bases outside gene matches: 16. CDR3 region: CASSYSYAGERDEQFF. The CDR3 nucleotides read TGTGCCAGCAGTTATTCATACGCGGGAGAGAGGGATGAGCAGTTCTTC.

This clone showed up just a few times. In the same sample, other DNA sequences code for this CDR3. The chain combines TRBV29-1 with TRBJ1-1; maybe TRBD1 (6 bases). Germline-derived CDR1 and CDR2 are SQVTM and ANQGSEA. V was pared by 7 bases and J by 6 bases, with 9 bases between. The CDR3 contains 10 residues. Here the CDR3 DNA reads TGCAGCGGCGGGGGCGCTGAAGCTTTCTTT. Translating gives CSGGGAEAFF.

V is TRBV9 and J is TRBJ2-7; the D is unclear. The germline gives CDR1 SGDLS, CDR2 YYNGEE. The CDR3 totals 14 residues. V was pared by 0 bases and J by 3 bases, with 10 bases between. CDR3 DNA: TGTGCCAGCAGCGTAGCTGACGACAACTACGAGCAGTACTTC. Amino acid sequence: CASSVADDNYEQYF. Variable domain in full (rest from reference TRBV9 and TRBJ2-7): DSGVTQTPKHLITATGQRVTLRCSPRSGDLSVYWYQQSLDQGLQFLIQYYNGEERAKGNILERFSAQQFPDLHSELNLSSLELGDSALYFCASSVADDNYEQYFGPGTRLTVT.

The chain couples TRBV5-4 to TRBJ2-3; unclear D gene. CDR3 length: 14 amino acids. Trimming removed 8 bases at V and 0 bases at J, with 13 bases between. Germline V gene data show CDR1 as SGHNT and CDR2 as YYREEE (reference sequence). The CDR3, as DNA: TGTGCCAGAACGGTGGTACGTAGCACAGATACGCAGTATTTT. Translating gives CARTVVRSTDTQYF.

This clone has just a few counts. This chain joins TRBV27 and TRBJ1-5; D is ambiguous. The germline V gene encodes CDR1 MNHEY and CDR2 SMNVEV (reference sequence). V was cut by 8 bases and J by 0 bases, with 14 bases left in between. This CDR3 region has 15 residues. The CDR3 DNA sequence: TGTGCCAGCCAGGCCGGGATTACTAGCAATCAGCCCCAGCATTTT. Protein: CASQAGITSNQPQHF.

The rearrangement uses TRBV11-2 and TRBJ2-7, with D unresolved. Germline CDR1 reads SGHAT; CDR2 reads FQNNGV. This CDR3 is 13 amino acids long. V lost 3 bases and J 3 bases, leaving 9 bases between the germline ends. CDR3 sequence (DNA): TGTGCCAGCAGCTTCGATAGCAGCTACGAGCAGTACTTC. Translating gives CASSFDSSYEQYF.

This rearrangement joins TRBV10-2 to TRBJ2-5; 10 bases are a match to TRBD2. Germline V gene sequence: CDR1 WSHSY, CDR2 SAAADI. This CDR3 spans 15 amino acids. Germline trimming cut 4 bases from V and 5 bases from J; bases unmatched to any gene: 7. The CDR3 protein is CASSGGSGRVETQYF. In DNA form, the CDR3 reads TGCGCCAGCAGTGGGGGGAGCGGGAGGGTTGAGACCCAGTACTTC.

The chain joins TRBV14 to TRBJ2-4; 7 positions match TRBD2. Per germline, CDR1 SGHDN and CDR2 FVKESK. The V and J ends lost 5 bases and 3 bases, in that order; junction bases with no gene match: 7. The CDR3 length is 15 residues. The CDR3 loop reads CASSLTGEGKNIQYF. The CDR3 region has the DNA TGTGCCAGCAGCTTGACCGGGGAGGGCAAAAACATTCAGTACTTC. The whole variable domain, filled in from reference TRBV14 and TRBJ2-4, reads EAGVTQFPSHSVIEKGQTVTLRCDPISGHDNLYWYRRVMGKEIKFLLHFVKESKQDESGMPNNRFLAERTGGTYSTLKVQPAELEDSGVYFCASSLTGEGKNIQYFGAGTRLSVL.

V and J are TRBV30 and TRBJ2-5; D perhaps matches TRBD2 (6 bases). The germline gives CDR1 GTSNPN, CDR2 SVGIG (reference sequence). CDR3 length: 13 amino acids. The V end lost 1 base, the J end lost 4 bases, and 10 bases lay between the germline ends. Here the CDR3 DNA reads TGTGCCTGGAGTGAACTAGCTAGAGAGACCCAGTACTTC. It is translated as CAWSELARETQYF.

This chain uses TRBV6-5 with TRBJ2-5; 7 bases line up with TRBD2. The CDR3 spans 15 residues. Unmatched junction bases numbered 8, after V lost 4 bases and J lost 3 bases. Looked up from germline, CDR1 is MNHEY and CDR2 is SVGAGI. Written as DNA, the CDR3 is TGTGCCAGCAGTTCCCCGGGACTATCGAAAGAGACCCAGTACTTC. Residues: CASSSPGLSKETQYF.

This rearrangement joins TRBV30 to TRBJ1-1; D not certain. There are 13 residues in the CDR3. CDR1 and CDR2 (germline): GTSNPN, SVGIG (reference sequence). Trimming shortened V by 1 base and J by 0 bases, and 6 bases separated the two germline ends. CDR3 in DNA: TGTGCCTGGAGTGGCCAGATGAACACTGAAGCTTTCTTT. Residues: CAWSGQMNTEAFF.

The gene calls are TRBV6-1 and TRBJ1-1; perhaps TRBD1 as D (5 bases). Per the germline V gene, CDR1 is MNHNS and CDR2 is SASEGT. The CDR3 runs to 12 residues. Trimming cost V 6 bases and J 5 bases, with 10 bases left between them. The CDR3 sequence: CASRSGETEAFF. For the CDR3, the DNA is TGTGCCAGCAGGTCGGGGGAAACTGAAGCTTTCTTT.

The V call is TRBV5-8, the J call TRBJ1-5, with TRBD1 matching over 7 bases. The CDR3 runs 14 residues. V dropped 4 bases and J dropped 4; count of bases not matched to a gene: 5. CDR1 is SGHTS, CDR2 YDEGEE, per germline. The CDR3 nucleotides are TGTGCCAGCAGCCAGACAGGGATTAATCAGCCCCAGCATTTT. Its protein product is CASSQTGINQPQHF.

The sample holds a few counts of this clone. The rearrangement joins TRBV5-8 to TRBJ2-3; D might be TRBD1 or TRBD2, each matching 5 bases. The CDR3 consists of 15 residues. Between the trimmed V and J ends, which lost 2 bases and 2 bases, there was a span of 12 bases. The germline V gene has CDR1 SGHTS and CDR2 YDEGEE. The CDR3 loop reads CASSFGGDATDTQYF. The CDR3, as DNA: TGTGCCAGCAGCTTTGGGGGTGATGCCACAGATACGCAGTATTTT.